The T cell receptor beta chain under discussion was sequenced for a study of radiation and T cells in renal cell carcinoma. Overall study: Nephrectomy followed 15 Gy stereotactic body radiation by 4 weeks. Study outcomes and limitations: Without pretreatment biopsies, baseline tumor clonotype presence was undetermined. From baseline, blood top tumor clonotypes peaked at 2 weeks post-radiation.

Method: immunoSEQ multiplex PCR; TCRdb's copy keeps in-frame clones and lacks some. The data hold some 60,000 clones, with roughly 79% observed a single time. This CDR3 contains 14 residues. The germline CDR1 and CDR2 sequences are SGHNT and YENEEA. V lost 5 bases to trimming and J lost 4 bases; unmatched junction nucleotides: 4. On this clone itself: Antigen: not known.

Documented time point: blood 2 weeks post-SBRT. The treatment was: 15 Gy SBRT to primary tumor, nephrectomy 4 weeks later. Serial blood draws occurred at baseline and 2 and 4 weeks post-SBRT. The V call is TRBV11-3, the J call TRBJ2-2, with 7 nucleotides matching TRBD2. The TCR sequence derives from a man between 60 and 75 years old with renal cell carcinoma. The input for sequencing was blood, taken from a patient whose treatment included radiotherapy and nephrectomy. CDR3 nucleotides: TGTGCCAGCAGCCGGTCGGGGGGCACCGGGGAGCTGTTTTTT. Translating it yields CASSRSGGTGELFF.